Included here is one T cell receptor (beta chain) sequence, with context. Its antigen remains unidentified. The entry originates in a study of cytomegalovirus exposure and HLA in healthy donors (dated by TCRdb to 2015 to 2018). For context, the study as a whole: An earlier analysis of around 600 of the donors reported roughly 300 Gb of sequence data and 117 million unique TCR beta sequences from 150 million to 200 million T cells. To decide whether each TCR beta V gene segment behaved as functional or pseudogenic, an earlier analysis of fewer than 750 of the donors relied on high-throughput TCR beta sequencing. All discovery cohort repertoires had been generated on a single sequencing platform. Among 300 to 500 genotyped donors of the cohort, an average of about 240,000 unique TCR beta nucleotide sequences was sequenced per donor, of which about 19% were non-productive. About five DR-DQ haplotypes were handled as single units for association and clustering because linkage in the cohort was strong. The number of typed donors differed by locus: about 620-640 for A, B, C, DRB1 and DQB1; 522 for DQA1; roughly 600 for DPA1; and roughly 470 for DPB1. An early release that covered about 640 HLA-typed donors contained approximately 300 gigabases of sequencing data and 75 million to 100 million unique TCR sequences. Donor age, sex, ethnicity and CMV serostatus were collected together with the repertoire data. HLA typing included class I and class II loci at four-digit resolution. The genetic ancestry cluster associated with self-reported Caucasian donors included around four fifths of the 350 to 500 genotyped donors. The study aimed to test whether cataloging public T cell receptors could reveal signatures of past pathogen exposure. In addition to the first cohort of 650 to 800 subjects, a separate validation cohort of approximately 130 different subjects was used. The study combined high-throughput TCR immunosequencing, statistical association of individual TCRs with disease status, and machine learning to predict cytomegalovirus infection status. To study patterns of TCR occurrence, a later analysis re-analyzed previously published TCR beta repertoires from 600 to 750 donors and added high-resolution HLA genotyping. In a later genetic analysis, genome-wide SNP genotypes for about three fifths of the 666 donors were used, and that subset was treated as a discovery cohort. In the later analysis, no new phenotypic data were used to find candidate immune exposures; instead, reliance was placed on TCR beta sequences and their occurrence across donors. The study used immunosequencing to profile the T cell repertoires of more than 650 subjects and linked those repertoires to cytomegalovirus serostatus.

The paper's findings and limits, for the study overall: The cohort was sequenced for TCR beta chains only, and without alpha or paired-chain data the features that could be detected were limited. Several of the top co-occurrence clusters appeared to be linked to parvovirus B19, influenza, CMV and Epstein-Barr virus, according to a later analysis. Correlated functional status among segregating V segments might be attributable to linkage disequilibrium, but an unknown experimental factor could not be ruled out. A further reported finding was that TCR beta sequences accurately predicted the HLA-A and HLA-B alleles for most subjects in the first cohort. The 87-base-pair reads could not distinguish some IMGT-functional V segments, including TRBV6-2 and TRBV6-3, so those segments were excluded. A later analysis associated about 18,000 TCR beta sequences with specific HLA alleles at a false discovery rate of 0.05. When HLA alleles, especially DR and DQ, strongly co-occurred, attributing TCR associations to individual alleles was difficult. In a later genetic analysis, fewer N-insertions in productive TCRs were reported among donors in an Asian-associated ancestry cluster than the approximately 670-donor mean. HLA typing was unavailable for some donors at each locus, so association tests used only the typed subset. For the cohort, immune exposure information was limited to CMV serostatus. In a later analysis, the rate of TCR association differed among HLA loci, with DRB1 alleles having the most associated TCRs and HLA-C alleles having the fewest. Most CMV-associated TCR beta chains appeared to be HLA-restricted in a later analysis, and the HLA associations seemed to be driven largely by CMV exposure. According to the authors, the approach could potentially be generalized to other disease states and immunological phenotypes. An association between a missense DCLRE1C variant and V-gene and J-gene trimming of TCR beta chains was found in a later genetic analysis and replicated in an independent cohort. Compared with equally common non-associated chains, HLA-associated TCR beta chains in a later analysis were more clonally expanded and had lower generation probabilities. The classifier was reported to diagnose cytomegalovirus status with high specificity and sensitivity in both the original cohort and the validation cohort. Most TCR sequences were observed very rarely across donors, whereas some public TCRs were present in many individuals. The earlier analysis of 587 of the donors excluded fewer than 20 rarely observed V segments, including chromosome 9 orphons, because counts were too low. Sequencing depth was assumed to be roughly uniform across donors in the presence/absence analyses, though that assumption may not hold. A cluster of highly shared sequence variants was judged likely to represent a technical artifact of the sequencing pipeline. In an earlier analysis of 500 to 650 of the donors, most TCR beta V segments appeared in productive rearrangements about 87% or about 30% of the time, broadly matching IMGT annotations. The study listed approximately 150 TCR beta chains as associated with cytomegalovirus. A few of the identified cytomegalovirus-associated TCR beta chains were confirmed in vitro to be specific for cytomegalovirus antigens.

The library was generated by the immunoSEQ multiplex PCR assay. For the multiplex PCR, a mixture combining 60 forward primers for TCR Vbeta segments and 13 reverse primers for TCR Jbeta segments was used. The CDR3 region of rearranged TCR beta genes was amplified from genomic DNA with a multiplex PCR assay. The amplified TCR beta libraries were sequenced on the Illumina HiSeq System as 87-base-pair reads. As for how the authors treated the data: A later analysis tallied approximately 87 million unique TCR beta chains across the 600 to 700 repertoires, and approximately 12 million of those chains were shared by two or more donors. Raw reads were error-corrected and collapsed into unique sequences by a nearest-neighbor algorithm in which closely related sequences were merged to remove PCR and sequencing errors. To assign V, D and J gene segments, CDR3 sequences were aligned to IMGT reference sequences. For a sequence to be retained, a match of at least six nucleotides was required to both a V gene segment and a J gene segment. A rearrangement counted as productive if the CDR3 had no stop codons and remained in frame with V and J, and every other rearrangement counted as non-productive. CDR3 was defined according to IMGT convention as the region running from the second conserved V-encoded cysteine to the conserved J-encoded phenylalanine. The earlier analysis of some 600 of the donors excluded sequences that lacked an unambiguous match to a single V gene segment. In an earlier analysis of several hundred of the donors, a V segment was called functional when productive rearrangements were above 56.7%, and segregating when the standard deviation between donors exceeded 5%. A statistical classification framework was built to diagnose cytomegalovirus status from the catalog of TCR beta chain sequences. V and J gene assignment, in a later analysis, came from comparing TCR nucleotide sequences with IMGT/GENE-DB human TR gene sequences. In a later analysis, CDR3 sequences and most-parsimonious VDJ recombination scenarios were assigned using the TCRdist pipeline. In a later analysis, every TCR beta chain was defined by the combination of its CDR3 amino acid sequence and its V-gene family, and reads without a unique V-gene family were dropped. As a way to deal with suspected cross-contamination and a sequencing artifact, a later analysis dropped nearly 600 nucleotide sequences that were highly shared and had low generation probability. In a later analysis, a clonal expansion index was calculated for each public chain from normalized within-repertoire ranks of inferred template counts. In a later analysis, generation probabilities were computed using a VDJ recombination model fitted to out-of-frame rearrangements, and the results were checked against IGoR. In a later analysis, hypergeometric tests were used to score TCR-TCR, TCR-HLA and TCR-CMV co-occurrence, with a repertoire-size bias correction applied to TCR pairs. In a later analysis, false discovery rates were estimated by permuting HLA or CMV assignments 20 times. In a later analysis, co-occurring TCRs were grouped with DBSCAN, and TCRdist sequence similarity was added when clustering was performed within HLA-allele-positive subsets. Repertoires with fewer than 30,000 or more than 120,000 public chains, plus five repertoires with anomalous nucleotide sharing, were excluded from co-occurrence clustering. TCRdb took this table from immuneACCESS and kept in-frame rearrangements with V and J called. Such tables lack part of the clones; where checked against another copy, unresolved V genes explain under half of the gap, and the rest is unexplained. V and J calls and clone size are those listed in that table; D and trimming were worked out from the DNA. The sample table gives about 140,000 clones. The ten largest clonotypes hold approximately 2% of the sample.

The cohort was made up of about 610 healthy bone marrow donors. Cohort members were all nominally healthy when sampled, although unrecorded immune exposures were likely present. The donor tested CMV seronegative and was one of the 352 seronegative cohort members. Every donor gave a peripheral blood sample, and the peripheral blood mononuclear cells from that sample were used for TCR beta sequencing. The Qiagen DNeasy Blood Extraction Kit was used to extract genomic DNA from the blood cell samples. Reading the germline V gene gives CDR1 SNHLY and CDR2 FYNNEI. V drops 1 base and J drops 3 bases, leaving 9 bases in between. Including the terminal cysteine and phenylalanine, the CDR3 comprises 14 residues. The retained sequence is limited to the CDR3, 42 bases, with the frame set at the first base.

The sample comprised PBMCs. The sequence derives from a woman under 30 in good health and CMV-seronegative. This receptor chain uses TRBV2 and TRBJ1-1; the D gene is perhaps TRBD1, on 6 matching bases. The CDR3 corresponds to CASSEDRAYTEAFF. The nucleotide sequence is TGTGCCAGCAGTGAAGACAGGGCGTACACTGAAGCTTTCTTT.